This is a list of T cell receptor beta chains from one sample in a study of blood T cell repertoires in COVID-19. Sequencing used immunoSEQ multiplex PCR; TCRdb keeps in-frame clones, though not all of them. The sample carries over 65,000 clones, 88% recorded once. Sequenced material: peripheral blood. The receptors derive from an older woman with acute or convalescent COVID-19. Both conserved end residues are part of each CDR3. Fields, in order: J gene, D gene, clone size, V gene, CDR3 DNA, CDR3 protein. A D gene is named only where the DNA matches it firmly. Clone size is stated in some rows and not others, as once, few, many or a class when expanded.

>TRBJ2-5|TRBD2|.|TRBV7-2
TGTGCCAGCAGCTCCGGGGGGGCCCGGGAGACCCAGTACTTC
CASSSGGARETQYF
>TRBJ2-2|.|.|TRBV6-4
TGTGCCAGCAGAGGGGTGTTCGGGGAGCTGTTTTTT
CASRGVFGELFF
>TRBJ1-6|.|.|TRBV10-3
TGTGCCATCAGTGAGGACCGGGATTCACCCCTCCACTTT
CAISEDRDSPLHF
>TRBJ1-4|TRBD1|.|TRBV5-8
TGTGCCAGCAGCCCAGGACAGGGCGGTTTGGAAAAACTGTTTTTT
CASSPGQGGLEKLFF
>TRBJ1-1|.|once|TRBV29-1
TGCAGCGTTGAAGATAGCGGCAACCCGAACACTGAAGCTTTCTTT
CSVEDSGNPNTEAFF
>TRBJ1-1|.|.|TRBV6-1
TGTGCCAGCAGTGAGTCAGGGTACACTGAAGCTTTCTTT
CASSESGYTEAFF
>TRBJ1-1|TRBD1|.|TRBV4-1
TGCGCCAGCAGCCTTAAAACAGGGGGGGGGTCTGAAGCTTTCTTT
CASSLKTGGGSEAFF
>TRBJ1-1|TRBD1|.|TRBV7-9
TGTGCCAGCAGCCGGAGGGACAGGGGAAATGGTTTCTTT
CASSRRDRGNGFF
>TRBJ2-3|.|.|TRBV5-1
TGCGCCAGCAGCTTGCGGGACAACACAGATACGCAGTATTTT
CASSLRDNTDTQYF
>TRBJ1-1|.|.|TRBV7-6
TGTGCCAGCAGCTCTAGGCTGAGTGAAGCTTTCTTT
CASSSRLSEAFF
>TRBJ1-3|.|.|TRBV5-1
TGCGCCAGCAGCTCCACACAGGGAGACTCTGGAAACACCATATATTTT
CASSSTQGDSGNTIYF
>TRBJ1-3|TRBD1|.|TRBV9
TGTGCCAGCAGCGTCCGCACAGGGGGAATAGGAAACACCATATATTTT
CASSVRTGGIGNTIYF
>TRBJ2-1|TRBD1|.|TRBV6-5
TGTGCCAGCAGTTACGGGTGGGGACAGTGGCTCTTC
CASSYGWGQWLF
>TRBJ1-1|TRBD1|.|TRBV9
TGTGCCAGCAGCCCGCGGACAGGGATGAACACTGAAGCTTTCTTT
CASSPRTGMNTEAFF
>TRBJ1-2|TRBD1|few|TRBV6-5
TGTGCCAGCAGTTCCGACAGGGGGTCCCGTAACTATGGCTACACCTTC
CASSSDRGSRNYGYTF
>TRBJ2-1|.|.|TRBV18
TGTGCCAGCTCCCGTACAGGGTTAGATGAGCAGTTCTTC
CASSRTGLDEQFF
>TRBJ1-1|.|once|TRBV5-1
TGCGCCAGCAGGGCTACAGGGAGGGGAATTGAAGCTTTCTTT
CASRATGRGIEAFF
>TRBJ2-3|TRBD2|.|TRBV11-2
TGTGCCAGCAGCTACCGGGAGGGAAACACAGATACGCAGTATTTT
CASSYREGNTDTQYF
>TRBJ1-1|.|.|TRBV28
TGTGCCAGCAGTTTCGCGGCCAGGGGTTCGAACACTGAAGCTTTCTTT
CASSFAARGSNTEAFF
>TRBJ2-1|TRBD2|.|TRBV5-1
TGCGCCAGCAGCTTGACTAGCGTCCCGAATGAGCAGTTCTTC
CASSLTSVPNEQFF
>TRBJ2-5|.|.|TRBV11-2
TGTGCCAGCACTCCACCGGGTCTTGGGGAGACCCAGTACTTC
CASTPPGLGETQYF
>TRBJ1-2|.|.|TRBV5-4
TGTGCCAGCAGCTTGAAGTCAGTTGCTAACTATGGCTACACCTTC
CASSLKSVANYGYTF
>TRBJ1-3|.|once|TRBV28
TGTGCCAGCAGTTTCAGGGCTGGAAACACCATATATTTT
CASSFRAGNTIYF
>TRBJ1-1|.|.|TRBV5-1
TGCGCCAGCAACCGGGACATAAACACTGAAGCTTTCTTT
CASNRDINTEAFF
>TRBJ2-3|TRBD1|.|TRBV7-3
TGTGCCAGCAGCTCTACAGGGGGATTCACAGATACGCAGTATTTT
CASSSTGGFTDTQYF
>TRBJ2-3|TRBD1|.|TRBV9
TGTGCCAGCAGCGTGGGGGACGCAGGGGGCACACACGATACGCAGTATTTT
CASSVGDAGGTHDTQYF
>TRBJ1-6|TRBD1|.|TRBV6-6
TGTGCCAGCAGTCCTGGACAGGGGAGGAGGTTTAATTCACCCCTCCACTTT
CASSPGQGRRFNSPLHF
>TRBJ1-2|TRBD1|few|TRBV16
TGTGCCAGCAGCCCGGACAGGGTCTATGGCTACACCTTC
CASSPDRVYGYTF
>TRBJ2-3|.|.|TRBV14
TGTGCCAGCAGCCAAATGATTGGCGGGGTCAGCACAGATACGCAGTATTTT
CASSQMIGGVSTDTQYF
>TRBJ2-6|TRBD1|.|TRBV25-1
TGTGCCAGCAGTGGACAGGGGTCTGGGGCCAACGTCCTGACTTTC
CASSGQGSGANVLTF
>TRBJ1-3|.|.|TRBV27
TGTGCCAGCAGTCTTATCGGGAAGACAGGTCATGCGGGAAACACCATATATTTT
CASSLIGKTGHAGNTIYF
>TRBJ1-6|.|few|TRBV4-1
TGCGCCAGCAGCCAAGAGCAGAATTCACCCCTCCACTTT
CASSQEQNSPLHF
>TRBJ2-5|.|.|TRBV21-1
TGTGCCAGCAGCCAATCCCGGACATCCTACCAAGAGACCCAGTACTTC
CASSQSRTSYQETQYF
>TRBJ1-1|.|.|TRBV7-9
TGTGCCAGCAGCCCCTCAACCCCTGCGGGGACTGAAGCTTTCTTT
CASSPSTPAGTEAFF
>TRBJ2-1|TRBD2|.|TRBV14
TGTGCCAGCAGCCAACGGGAGGGAGGAACCTACAATGAGCAGTTCTTC
CASSQREGGTYNEQFF
>TRBJ1-2|.|.|TRBV4-1
TGCGCCAGCAGCCAAGAAATCCAGATTTTGAACTATGGCTACACCTTC
CASSQEIQILNYGYTF
>TRBJ2-5|.|.|TRBV5-1
TGCGCCAGCCGCTACGCCGGAGACGGACAAGAGACCCAGTACTTC
CASRYAGDGQETQYF
>TRBJ2-5|TRBD1|.|TRBV5-5
TGTGCCAGCAGCACCTCCGGGACAGGGTCACAAGAGACCCAGTACTTC
CASSTSGTGSQETQYF
>TRBJ2-3|TRBD2|.|TRBV4-1
TGCGCCAGCAGCCAGAGAGCTAGCGGGGGCACAGATACGCAGTATTTT
CASSQRASGGTDTQYF
>TRBJ1-1|TRBD1|.|TRBV6-2/TRBV6-3
TGTGCCAGCAGTGACAGCCTCACCGGGACAGTGAACACTGAAGCTTTCTTT
CASSDSLTGTVNTEAFF
>TRBJ1-4|.|.|TRBV3-1/TRBV3-2
TGTGCCAGCAGCGAGGTTACAGGGACGGGGAAAAAACTGTTTTTT
CASSEVTGTGKKLFF
>TRBJ1-1|.|.|TRBV12-3/TRBV12-4
TGTGCCAGCAGTTTACGAGGTGGCACTGAAGCTTTCTTT
CASSLRGGTEAFF
>TRBJ2-5|.|.|TRBV2
TGTGCCAGCAGTCGGGGATTGGGAGAGACCCAGTACTTC
CASSRGLGETQYF
>TRBJ2-5|.|.|TRBV5-1
TGCGCCAGCAGCTTGGAAGAGATCCAGTACTTC
CASSLEEIQYF